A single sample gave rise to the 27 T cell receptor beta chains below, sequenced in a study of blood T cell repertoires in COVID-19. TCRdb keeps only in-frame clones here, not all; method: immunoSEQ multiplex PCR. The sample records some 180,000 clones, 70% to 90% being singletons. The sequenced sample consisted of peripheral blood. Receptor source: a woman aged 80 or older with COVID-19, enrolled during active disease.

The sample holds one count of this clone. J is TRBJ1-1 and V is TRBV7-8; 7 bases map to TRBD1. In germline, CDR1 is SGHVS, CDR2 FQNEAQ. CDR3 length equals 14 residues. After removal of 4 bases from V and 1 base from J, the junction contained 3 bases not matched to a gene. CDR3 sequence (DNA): TGTGCCAGCAGCTCTTGGACAGGGAACACTGAAGCTTTCTTT. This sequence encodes CASSSWTGNTEAFF.

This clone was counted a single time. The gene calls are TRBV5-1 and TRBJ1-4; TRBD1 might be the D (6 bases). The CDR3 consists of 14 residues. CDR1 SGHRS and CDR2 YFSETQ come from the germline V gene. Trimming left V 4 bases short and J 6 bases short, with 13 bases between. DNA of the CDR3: TGCGCCAGCAGCACCGGCAGGGGTGATGAAAAACTGTTTTTT. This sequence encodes CASSTGRGDEKLFF.

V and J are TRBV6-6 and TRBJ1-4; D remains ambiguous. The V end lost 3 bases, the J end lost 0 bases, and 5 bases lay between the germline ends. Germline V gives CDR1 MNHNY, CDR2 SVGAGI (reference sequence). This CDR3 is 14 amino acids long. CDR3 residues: CASSYGPTNEKLFF. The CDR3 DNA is TGTGCCAGCAGTTATGGCCCAACTAATGAAAAACTGTTTTTT.

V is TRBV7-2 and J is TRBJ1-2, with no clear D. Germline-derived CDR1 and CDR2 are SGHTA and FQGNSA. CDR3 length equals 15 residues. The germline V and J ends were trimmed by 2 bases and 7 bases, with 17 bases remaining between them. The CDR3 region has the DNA TGTGCCAGCAGCTTATCGGAGGGTGGATTTCTTGGCTACACCTTC. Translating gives CASSLSEGGFLGYTF.

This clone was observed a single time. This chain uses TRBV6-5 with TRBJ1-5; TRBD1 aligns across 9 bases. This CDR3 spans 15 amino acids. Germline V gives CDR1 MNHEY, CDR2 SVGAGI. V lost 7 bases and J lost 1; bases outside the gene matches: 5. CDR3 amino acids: CASTLGTGSNQPQHF. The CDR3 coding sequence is TGTGCCAGCACTCTCGGGACAGGGAGCAATCAGCCCCAGCATTTT.

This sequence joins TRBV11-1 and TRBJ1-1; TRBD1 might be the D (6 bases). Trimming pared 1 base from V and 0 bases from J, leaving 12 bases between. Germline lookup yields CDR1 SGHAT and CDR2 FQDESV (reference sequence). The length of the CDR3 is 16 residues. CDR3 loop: CASSLGWAGVNTEAFF. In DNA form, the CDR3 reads TGTGCCAGCAGCTTAGGATGGGCAGGGGTGAACACTGAAGCTTTCTTT.

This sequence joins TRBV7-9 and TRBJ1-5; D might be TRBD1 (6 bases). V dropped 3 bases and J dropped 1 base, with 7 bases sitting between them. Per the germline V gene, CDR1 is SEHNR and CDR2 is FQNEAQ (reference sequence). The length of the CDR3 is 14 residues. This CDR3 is CASSLQGSNQPQHF. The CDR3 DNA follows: TGTGCCAGCAGCTTGCAGGGGAGCAATCAGCCCCAGCATTTT. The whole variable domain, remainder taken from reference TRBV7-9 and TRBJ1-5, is DTGVSQNPRHKITKRGQNVTFRCDPISEHNRLYWYRQTLGQGPEFLTYFQNEAQLEKSRLLSDRFSAERPKGSFSTLEIQRTEQGDSAMYLCASSLQGSNQPQHFGDGTRLSIL.

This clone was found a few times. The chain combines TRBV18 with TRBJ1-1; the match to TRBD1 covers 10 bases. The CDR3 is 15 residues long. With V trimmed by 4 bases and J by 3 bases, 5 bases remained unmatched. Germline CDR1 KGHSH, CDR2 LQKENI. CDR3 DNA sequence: TGTGCCAGCTCACTAGGACAGGGGGGCCACACTGAAGCTTTCTTT. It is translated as CASSLGQGGHTEAFF.

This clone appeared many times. The CDR3 spells CASRAGRRGNNSPLHF. In nucleotides, the CDR3 is TGTGCCAGCAGGGCAGGGCGGCGGGGCAATAATTCACCCCTCCACTTT. The V gene is TRBV28, the J gene TRBJ1-6, with D perhaps TRBD1 (5 bases). The V gene's germline CDR1 is MDHEN and CDR2 SYDVKM. Trimming stripped 6 bases from V and 5 bases from J, with 17 bases between. The CDR3 spans 16 residues.

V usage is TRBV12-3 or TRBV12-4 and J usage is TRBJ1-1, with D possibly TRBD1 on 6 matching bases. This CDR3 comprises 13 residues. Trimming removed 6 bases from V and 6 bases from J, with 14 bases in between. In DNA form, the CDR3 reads TGTGCCAGCAGGTTACAGGGTGGATCTGAAGCTTTCTTT. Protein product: CASRLQGGSEAFF.

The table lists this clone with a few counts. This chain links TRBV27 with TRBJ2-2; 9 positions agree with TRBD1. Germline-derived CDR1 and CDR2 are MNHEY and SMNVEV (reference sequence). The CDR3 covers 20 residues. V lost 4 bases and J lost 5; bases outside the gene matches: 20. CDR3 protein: CASSSGQGAGQAVRTGELFF. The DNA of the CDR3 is TGTGCCAGCAGTTCGGGACAGGGTGCGGGTCAGGCGGTCCGGACCGGGGAGCTGTTTTTT.

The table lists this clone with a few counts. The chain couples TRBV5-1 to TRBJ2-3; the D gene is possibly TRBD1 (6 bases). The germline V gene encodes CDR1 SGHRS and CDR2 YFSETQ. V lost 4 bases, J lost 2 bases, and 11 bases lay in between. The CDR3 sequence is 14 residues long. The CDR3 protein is CASSTDRLTDTQYF. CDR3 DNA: TGCGCCAGCAGCACTGACAGGCTCACAGATACGCAGTATTTT.

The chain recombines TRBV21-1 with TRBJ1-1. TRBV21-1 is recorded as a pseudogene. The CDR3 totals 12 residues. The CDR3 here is CASSRARGEAFF. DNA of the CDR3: TGTGCCAGCAGCAGGGCCCGGGGTGAAGCTTTCTTT.

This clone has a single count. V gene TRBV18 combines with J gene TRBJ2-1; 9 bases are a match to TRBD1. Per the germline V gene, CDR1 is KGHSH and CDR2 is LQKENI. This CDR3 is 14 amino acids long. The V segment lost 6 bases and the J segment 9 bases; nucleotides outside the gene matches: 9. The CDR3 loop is CASSQTTGGGEQFF. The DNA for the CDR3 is TGTGCCAGCTCCCAGACCACAGGGGGCGGTGAGCAGTTCTTC.

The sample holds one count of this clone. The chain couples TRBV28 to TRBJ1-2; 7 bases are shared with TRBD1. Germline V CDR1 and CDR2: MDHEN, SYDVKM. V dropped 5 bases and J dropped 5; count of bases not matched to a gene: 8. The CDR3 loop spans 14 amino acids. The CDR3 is CASSPGQPPYGYTF. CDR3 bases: TGTGCCAGCAGTCCGGGACAGCCCCCTTATGGCTACACCTTC.

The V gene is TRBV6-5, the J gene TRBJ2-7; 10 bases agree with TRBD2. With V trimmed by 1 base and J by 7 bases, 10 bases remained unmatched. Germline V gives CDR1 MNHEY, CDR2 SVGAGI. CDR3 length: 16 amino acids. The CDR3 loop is CASSYFQTSGLSEQYF. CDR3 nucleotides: TGTGCCAGCAGTTACTTCCAGACTAGCGGGCTGTCGGAGCAGTACTTC.

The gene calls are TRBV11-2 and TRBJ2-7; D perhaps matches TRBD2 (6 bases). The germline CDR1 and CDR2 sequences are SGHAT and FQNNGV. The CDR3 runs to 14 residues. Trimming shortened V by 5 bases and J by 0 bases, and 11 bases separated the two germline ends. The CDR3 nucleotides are TGTGCCAGCAGCCTTACGACTAGCTCCTACGAGCAGTACTTC. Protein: CASSLTTSSYEQYF.

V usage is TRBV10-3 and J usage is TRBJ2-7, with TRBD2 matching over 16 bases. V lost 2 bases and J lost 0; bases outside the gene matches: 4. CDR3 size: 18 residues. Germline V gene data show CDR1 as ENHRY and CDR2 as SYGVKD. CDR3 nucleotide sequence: TGTGCCATCAGTGAGGGGGGACTAGCGGGAGGGAGCTCCTACGAGCAGTACTTC. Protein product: CAISEGGLAGGSSYEQYF.

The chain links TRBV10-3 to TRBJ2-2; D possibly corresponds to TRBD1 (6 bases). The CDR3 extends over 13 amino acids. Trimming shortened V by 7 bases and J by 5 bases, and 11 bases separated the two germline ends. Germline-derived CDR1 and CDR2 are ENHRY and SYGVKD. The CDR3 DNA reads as TGTGCCATCAAAGGCAGGGGAACCGGGGAGCTGTTTTTT. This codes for CAIKGRGTGELFF.

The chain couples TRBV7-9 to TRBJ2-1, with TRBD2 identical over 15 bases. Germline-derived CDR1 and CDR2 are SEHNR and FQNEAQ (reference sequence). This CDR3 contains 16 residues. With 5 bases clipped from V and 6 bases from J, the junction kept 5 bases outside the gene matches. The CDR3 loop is CASSLGLAGGPNEQFF. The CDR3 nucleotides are TGTGCCAGCAGCCTTGGACTAGCGGGAGGGCCCAATGAGCAGTTCTTC.

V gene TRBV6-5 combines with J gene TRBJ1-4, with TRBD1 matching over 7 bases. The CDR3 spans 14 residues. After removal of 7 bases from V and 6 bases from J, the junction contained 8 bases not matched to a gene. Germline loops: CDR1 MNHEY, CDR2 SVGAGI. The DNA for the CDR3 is TGTGCCAGCAATCTTTTACAGGGGTATGAAAAACTGTTTTTT. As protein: CASNLLQGYEKLFF.

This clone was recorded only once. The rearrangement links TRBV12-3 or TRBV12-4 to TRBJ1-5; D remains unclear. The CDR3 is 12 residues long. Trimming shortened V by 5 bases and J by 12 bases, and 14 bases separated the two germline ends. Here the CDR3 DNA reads TGTGCCAGCAGTCTCGCCAGAAGTGGCCAGCATTTT. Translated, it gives CASSLARSGQHF.

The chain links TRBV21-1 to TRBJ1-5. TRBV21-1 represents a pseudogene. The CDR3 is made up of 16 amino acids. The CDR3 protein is CASSKNLGLPRGPQHF. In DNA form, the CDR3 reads TGTGCCAGCAGCAAAAACCTGGGACTGCCGCGGGGGCCCCAGCATTTT.

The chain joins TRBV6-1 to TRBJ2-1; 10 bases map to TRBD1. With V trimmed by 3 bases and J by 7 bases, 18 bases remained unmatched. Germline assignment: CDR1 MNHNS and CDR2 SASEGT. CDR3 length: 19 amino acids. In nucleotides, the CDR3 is TGTGCCAGCAGTGACGGTATTTCCGGGGGGACAGGGGTTCGGAATGAGCAGTTCTTC. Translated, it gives CASSDGISGGTGVRNEQFF.

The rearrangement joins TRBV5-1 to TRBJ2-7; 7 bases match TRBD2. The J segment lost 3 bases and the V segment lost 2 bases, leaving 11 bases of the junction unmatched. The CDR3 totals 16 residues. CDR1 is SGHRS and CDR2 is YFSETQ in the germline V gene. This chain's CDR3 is CASSFGRGDPDYEQYF. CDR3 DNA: TGCGCCAGCAGCTTTGGGAGGGGAGACCCTGACTACGAGCAGTACTTC.

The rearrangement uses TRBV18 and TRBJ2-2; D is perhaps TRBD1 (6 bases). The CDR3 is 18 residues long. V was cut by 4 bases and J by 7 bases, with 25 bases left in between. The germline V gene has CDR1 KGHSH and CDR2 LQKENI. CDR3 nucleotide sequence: TGTGCCAGCTCACTACAAAGCCGGGTAGGACAGATCGACGGGGAGCTGTTTTTT. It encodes CASSLQSRVGQIDGELFF.

In nucleotides, the CDR3 is TGTGCCAGCAGCCTTACTAGCGGGAGAAGAGAGCAGTTCTTC. Protein product: CASSLTSGRREQFF. The chain is built from TRBV28 and TRBJ2-1; TRBD2 aligns across 11 bases. This CDR3 contains 14 residues. After removal of 6 bases from V and 10 bases from J, the junction contained 8 bases not matched to a gene. In germline, CDR1 is MDHEN, CDR2 SYDVKM. Variable domain in full (rest from reference TRBV28 and TRBJ2-1): DVKVTQSSRYLVKRTGEKVFLECVQDMDHENMFWYRQDPGLGLRLIYFSYDVKMKEKGDIPEGYSVSREKKERFSLILESASTNQTSMYLCASSLTSGRREQFFGPGTRLTVL.